Listed here are 17 T cell receptor beta chains from one sample, sequenced in a study of control samples from healthy donors and cancer patients. Sequencing used immunoSEQ multiplex PCR; TCRdb keeps in-frame clones, though not all of them. The repertoire has 130,000 or so clones, about 88% of them found once; the top ten carry approximately 3.2%. The specimen sequenced was blood. The source is a man over 45 in good health.

This clone was detected once. The chain is built from TRBV19 and TRBJ1-5, with D possibly being TRBD1 (5 bases). The V end lost 3 bases, the J end lost 6 bases, and 9 bases lay between the germline ends. Germline V gene data show CDR1 as LNHDA and CDR2 as SQIVND (reference sequence). This CDR3 region has 13 residues. CDR3 residues: CASSIRELQPQHF. CDR3 DNA: TGTGCCAGTAGTATCAGGGAACTTCAGCCCCAGCATTTT.

The chain uses TRBV13 and TRBJ1-6; D not certain. The CDR3 runs 15 residues. The germline CDR1 and CDR2 sequences are PRHDT and FYEKMQ (reference sequence). The ends were cut back, 5 bases at V and 0 bases at J, with 8 bases in the middle. Here the CDR3 reads CASSPGSSYNSPLHF. CDR3 DNA: TGTGCCAGCAGCCCAGGCAGCTCCTATAATTCACCCCTCCACTTT.

A single count supports this clone. The chain carries TRBV4-1 and TRBJ1-1; D is unclear. The CDR3 is 16 amino acids. Trimming took off 1 base at V and 2 bases at J, with 14 bases between the two ends. Germline CDR1 MGHRA, CDR2 YSYEKL. CDR3 bases: TGCGCCAGCAGCCAAGCTACCGGGTCTGGAAACACTGAAGCTTTCTTT. Its protein is CASSQATGSGNTEAFF.

This clone was seen just once. The chain combines TRBV30 with TRBJ1-5, with D unclear. Germline CDR1 is GTSNPN and CDR2 is SVGIG (reference sequence). Trimming removed 2 bases from V and 3 bases from J, with 8 bases in between. The CDR3 covers 13 residues. CDR3 nucleotides: TGTGCCTGGAGTATCAGTTCCAATCAGCCCCAGCATTTT. Protein: CAWSISSNQPQHF.

V usage is TRBV7-9 and J usage is TRBJ2-5; perhaps TRBD2 as D (5 bases). The CDR3 is 13 residues long. CDR1 and CDR2 from the germline V gene are SEHNR and FQNEAQ (reference sequence). The ends were cut back, 4 bases at V and 5 bases at J, with 11 bases in the middle. In nucleotides, the CDR3 is TGTGCCAGCAGCTCAACTAGTGTGGAGACCCAGTACTTC. It yields the protein CASSSTSVETQYF.

The V and J genes are TRBV24-1 and TRBJ1-2, with D tentatively TRBD1 (5 bases). V gave up 3 bases and J gave up 7 bases, with 14 bases separating them. The CDR3 spans 14 residues. CDR1 KGHDR and CDR2 SFDVKD come from the germline V gene. CDR3 DNA: TGTGCCACCAGTGATCCGGGGCTGACCTCTGGCTACACCTTC. It specifies CATSDPGLTSGYTF.

The chain uses TRBV29-1 and TRBJ1-1; D is uncertain. V lost 4 bases and J 5 bases, leaving 5 bases between the germline ends. The CDR3 runs to 10 residues. CDR1 SQVTM and CDR2 ANQGSEA come from the germline V gene. CDR3 sequence (DNA): TGCAGCGTTGTTGGGACTGAAGCTTTCTTT. This encodes CSVVGTEAFF.

J is TRBJ2-1 and V is TRBV4-1; perhaps TRBD2 as D (5 bases). The ends were cut back, 4 bases at V and 6 bases at J, with 7 bases in the middle. Germline V gene lookup returns CDR1 MGHRA and CDR2 YSYEKL. The CDR3 extends over 12 amino acids. As DNA, the CDR3 is TGCGCCAGCAGCCCAACTAGCAATGAGCAGTTCTTC. This gives the protein CASSPTSNEQFF.

This clone was seen only a few times. This chain joins TRBV29-1 and TRBJ2-7; D could derive from TRBD1 or TRBD2 (5 bases each). V was clipped by 1 base and J by 4 bases, with 14 bases between them. The CDR3 is 14 residues long. Germline CDR1 SQVTM, CDR2 ANQGSEA. The CDR3 sequence is CSVEGRGESYEQYF. The CDR3 DNA reads as TGCAGCGTTGAAGGTCGGGGCGAATCATACGAGCAGTACTTC.

This chain joins TRBV11-2 and TRBJ1-2, with D possibly matching TRBD1 (6 bases). Germline CDR1 SGHAT, CDR2 FQNNGV. Trimming pared 5 bases from V and 8 bases from J, leaving 18 bases between. There are 14 residues in the CDR3. Here the CDR3 DNA reads TGTGCCAGCAGCGGGGGATATTGGGGGCCCGGCTACACCTTC. This codes for CASSGGYWGPGYTF. Filled out from reference TRBV11-2 and TRBJ1-2, the complete variable domain reads EAGVAQSPRYKIIEKRQSVAFWCNPISGHATLYWYQQILGQGPKLLIQFQNNGVVDDSQLPKDRFSAERLKGVDSTLKIQPAKLEDSAVYLCASSGGYWGPGYTFGSGTRLTVV.

V gene TRBV11-2 combines with J gene TRBJ2-1, with TRBD2 matching 9 bases. Germline V gene sequence: CDR1 SGHAT, CDR2 FQNNGV. This CDR3 contains 16 residues. Trimming took 5 bases from V and 4 from J; bases not matched to a gene: 9. CDR3 sequence reads: CASSPSGGGEYNEQFF. In nucleotides, the CDR3 is TGTGCCAGCAGCCCTTCCGGCGGGGGGGAGTACAATGAGCAGTTCTTC.

The V and J genes are TRBV28 and TRBJ1-6; possibly TRBD1 for D (5 bases). This CDR3 has 15 residues. Trimming took 2 bases from V and 14 from J, leaving 19 bases between them. Germline-derived CDR1 and CDR2 are MDHEN and SYDVKM. The CDR3 nucleotides read TGTGCCAGCAGTTTAGACAGACGCCTCGAGTCATCCCTCCACTTT. Encoded protein: CASSLDRRLESSLHF.

V usage is TRBV27 and J usage is TRBJ2-7; 8 bases map to TRBD1. This CDR3 comprises 14 residues. The ends lost 5 bases at V and 3 bases at J; junction bases unmatched: 6. CDR1 and CDR2 (germline): MNHEY, SMNVEV (reference sequence). The CDR3 coding sequence is TGTGCCAGCAGTCCTGGACAGGGAATCTACGAGCAGTACTTC. This gives the protein CASSPGQGIYEQYF.

V is TRBV7-8 and J is TRBJ1-1; D is uncertain. Looked up from germline, CDR1 is SGHVS and CDR2 is FQNEAQ. CDR3 length: 13 amino acids. Trimming took 5 bases from V and 5 from J, leaving 12 bases between them. CDR3 protein: CASSRTLATEAFF. CDR3 nucleotide sequence: TGTGCCAGCAGCCGGACCCTGGCTACTGAAGCTTTCTTT.

This chain connects TRBV3-1 (or the pseudogene TRBV3-2) to TRBJ2-6; no reliable D call. The CDR3 consists of 15 residues. Germline values: CDR1 LGHDT, CDR2 YNNKEL (reference sequence). Trimming shortened V by 4 bases and J by 0 bases, and 7 bases separated the two germline ends. Here the CDR3 DNA reads TGTGCCAGCAGCCTCCGCAGCTCTGGGGCCAACGTCCTGACTTTC. Amino acids: CASSLRSSGANVLTF.

This clone appeared a few times. The rearrangement uses TRBV5-4 and TRBJ1-6, with 10 bases lining up with TRBD1. Germline CDR1 is SGHNT and CDR2 is YYREEE (reference sequence). V was pared by 6 bases and J by 6 bases, with 9 bases of the junction left unmatched. This CDR3 has 16 amino acids. CDR3 loop: CASNLGGTGANSPLHF. Here the CDR3 DNA reads TGTGCCAGCAACCTAGGGGGGACAGGGGCTAATTCACCCCTCCACTTT.

The V gene is TRBV19, the J gene TRBJ1-3; D ambiguous. The CDR3 has 16 residues. V was clipped by 4 bases and J by 0 bases, with 13 bases between them. Germline V gene data show CDR1 as LNHDA and CDR2 as SQIVND (reference sequence). In nucleotides, the CDR3 is TGTGCCAGTAGTAGCTTCAGTGGTAGCTCTGGAAACACCATATATTTT. Its protein product is CASSSFSGSSGNTIYF.